Reported below is one T cell receptor (beta chain). In the authors' workflow: The assay estimated nucleated cells by amplifying reference gene primers. Libraries were prepared by immunoSEQ multiplex PCR; TCRdb keeps only in-frame clonotypes and omits some of them. V and J calls and clone size are copied from that table; D and trimming were computed from the DNA. The sample lists about 480,000 clones, about 91% seen once, with roughly 0.84% in the top ten. Patients at the Seattle site were enrolled during active infection and followed longitudinally. These data come from a study of blood T cell repertoires in COVID-19. Study as a whole: Specimens from acute and convalescent COVID-19 originated in the United States, Italy and Spain. T cells, B-cell-depleted T cells, or PBMCs supplied cDNA or gDNA.

Sequencing was done on a sample of peripheral blood. The receptor comes from a man younger than 35 with COVID-19, enrolled during active disease.

CDR3 amino acids: CASSSSSFWTGGANTEAFF. CDR3 nucleotides: TGCGCCAGCAGCTCGTCCTCGTTCTGGACAGGGGGCGCGAACACTGAAGCTTTCTTT. This chain links TRBV5-1 with TRBJ1-1; 11 positions match TRBD1. This CDR3 contains 19 residues. The J segment lost 1 base and the V segment lost 3 bases, leaving 14 bases of the junction unmatched. The germline gives CDR1 SGHRS, CDR2 YFSETQ. The complete variable domain, with remaining parts taken from reference TRBV5-1 and TRBJ1-1, reads KAGVTQTPRYLIKTRGQQVTLSCSPISGHRSVSWYQQTPGQGLQFLFEYFSETQRNKGNFPGRFSGRQFSNSRSEMNVSTLELGDSALYLCASSSSSFWTGGANTEAFFGQGTRLTVV.